A selection of T cell receptor beta chains follows, all from one sample in a study of T cells in Graves' hyperthyroidism and ophthalmopathy. Using its own MiXCR run on the multiplex PCR reads, TCRdb lists one record per CDR3 protein. Of more than 300,000 distinct CDR3 sequences in the sample, approximately 15% are singletons; the top ten hold 20% to 25%. Specimen: blood. These receptor sequences come from a woman in her 30s with Graves' hyperthyroidism. The CDR3 runs from the conserved cysteine through the conserved F or W. The order of the fields is clone size, D gene, V gene, J gene, CDR3 DNA, CDR3 protein. The D gene is left open where the match is weak. Size values are once, few and many counts, or a class for expanded clones, and some rows have none.

size: many
D: TRBD2
V: TRBV20-1
J: TRBJ2-1
DNA: TGCAGTGCTCCTCTAGCGGGAGTCGCCTACAATGAGCAGTTCTTC
CDR3: CSAPLAGVAYNEQFF

size: few
D: NA
V: TRBV19
J: TRBJ2-7
DNA: TGTGCCAGTAACGGGGGTGGCGGGGCCTACGAGCAGTACTTC
CDR3: CASNGGGGAYEQYF

size: few
D: NA
V: TRBV20-1
J: TRBJ1-1
DNA: TGCAGTGCTAGAGATATGGGGGACACTGAAGCTTTCTTT
CDR3: CSARDMGDTEAFF

size: few
D: NA
V: TRBV29-1
J: TRBJ2-1
DNA: TGCAGCATGAGGTACAATGAGCAGTTCTTC
CDR3: CSMRYNEQFF

size: many
D: NA
V: TRBV12-3/TRBV12-4
J: TRBJ1-1
DNA: TGTGCCAGCAGTTTTACCCCGGGGGAGCAGCTGAACACTGAAGCTTTCTTT
CDR3: CASSFTPGEQLNTEAFF

size: many
D: TRBD1
V: TRBV7-2
J: TRBJ1-5
DNA: TGTGCCAGCAGCCGAGGACCGGGACAGGGCAATCAGCCCCAGCATTTT
CDR3: CASSRGPGQGNQPQHF

size: many
D: TRBD2
V: TRBV12-3/TRBV12-4
J: TRBJ2-2
DNA: TGTGCCAGCAGTTTAGGCGGGAGCTTCGGGGAGCTGTTTTTT
CDR3: CASSLGGSFGELFF

size: NA
D: NA
V: TRBV7-8
J: TRBJ2-5
DNA: TGTGCCAGCAGCTCCTTCCCCATAGAGACCCAGTACTTC
CDR3: CASSSFPIETQYF

size: many
D: NA
V: TRBV27
J: TRBJ2-4
DNA: TGTGCCAGCAGTCGGAGGTGGGGTAACAAAAACATTCAGTACTTC
CDR3: CASSRRWGNKNIQYF

size: many
D: TRBD2
V: TRBV7-6
J: TRBJ2-2
DNA: TGTGCCAGCAGCTTAGGAGCGGGAGCGATTGCCGGGGAGCTGTTTTTT
CDR3: CASSLGAGAIAGELFF

size: many
D: TRBD1
V: TRBV28
J: TRBJ1-5
DNA: TGTGCCAGCAGTCCCAGACAGGGCCATCAGCCCCAGCATTTT
CDR3: CASSPRQGHQPQHF

size: NA
D: TRBD2
V: TRBV6-1
J: TRBJ2-7
DNA: TGTGCCAGCAGTGAGTCTAGCGGGAGTGCCTACGAGCAGTACTTC
CDR3: CASSESSGSAYEQYF

size: NA
D: NA
V: TRBV18
J: TRBJ1-2
DNA: TGTGCCAGCTCACCAGCACGTTCCAACTATGGCTACACCTTC
CDR3: CASSPARSNYGYTF

size: NA
D: TRBD2
V: TRBV6-6
J: TRBJ2-1
DNA: TGTGCCAGCAGTTACGAGACTAGCGGGCGATACAATGAGCAGTTCTTC
CDR3: CASSYETSGRYNEQFF

size: NA
D: NA
V: TRBV30
J: TRBJ2-3
DNA: TGTGCCTGGAGTCCTTCCCACTTGAGCCATACGCAGTATTTT
CDR3: CAWSPSHLSHTQYF

size: few
D: TRBD2
V: TRBV9
J: TRBJ2-2
DNA: TGTGCCAGCAGCGTGGGCGGGAGGGGTTATCCGAACACCGGGGAGCTGTTTTTT
CDR3: CASSVGGRGYPNTGELFF

size: NA
D: TRBD2
V: TRBV24-1
J: TRBJ2-5
DNA: TGTGCCACCTCTAGCGGGAGGAGGGGGCAAGAGACCCAGTACTTC
CDR3: CATSSGRRGQETQYF

size: few
D: NA
V: TRBV6-6
J: TRBJ1-2
DNA: TGTGCCAGCAGTTACTCGGGCAGTCCAACTGATGGCTACACCTTC
CDR3: CASSYSGSPTDGYTF

size: many
D: TRBD2
V: TRBV15
J: TRBJ2-7
DNA: TGTGCCACCAGCGCGGGAGGATCGAGCGCCTACGAGCAGTACTTC
CDR3: CATSAGGSSAYEQYF

size: few
D: NA
V: TRBV11-2
J: TRBJ2-1
DNA: TGTGCCAGCAGCCGTGGGACACTCCCCAGCTCCTACAATGAGCAGTTCTTC
CDR3: CASSRGTLPSSYNEQFF

size: NA
D: NA
V: TRBV7-7
J: TRBJ2-1
DNA: TGTGCTAGCAGCTTAGGTCTTTGGGACGAGCAGTTCTTC
CDR3: CASSLGLWDEQFF

size: few
D: TRBD2
V: TRBV19
J: TRBJ2-1
DNA: TGTGCCACCGGGACTAGCGGGAGGCTGAGCTCCTACAATGAGCAGTTCTTC
CDR3: CATGTSGRLSSYNEQFF

size: NA
D: NA
V: TRBV19
J: TRBJ1-1
DNA: TGTGCCAGTAACTCCGAAGGACAGTCGCACACTGAAGCTTTCTTT
CDR3: CASNSEGQSHTEAFF

size: NA
D: NA
V: TRBV6-2/TRBV6-3
J: TRBJ1-5
DNA: TGTGCCAGCAGTTACCTGGACGGCAATCAGCCCCAGCATTTT
CDR3: CASSYLDGNQPQHF

size: few
D: NA
V: TRBV12-3/TRBV12-4
J: TRBJ2-5
DNA: TGTGCCAGCAGCCCCGGGAGCGAGAATACCCAGTACTTC
CDR3: CASSPGSENTQYF

size: few
D: TRBD2
V: TRBV29-1
J: TRBJ2-4
DNA: TGCAGCGTGGGGGAGGGGCAAAACATTCAGTACTTC
CDR3: CSVGEGQNIQYF

size: many
D: NA
V: TRBV7-2
J: TRBJ2-3
DNA: TGTGCCAGCAGCTTAGTCTGGGGAGCAGATACGCAGTATTTT
CDR3: CASSLVWGADTQYF

size: few
D: TRBD1
V: TRBV11-2
J: TRBJ2-7
DNA: TGTGCCAGCAGCTACATCGGGACAGCTTACGAGCAGTACTTC
CDR3: CASSYIGTAYEQYF

size: NA
D: TRBD1
V: TRBV27
J: TRBJ1-1
DNA: TGTGCCAGCTGGACAGGCTACCTGAACACTGAAGCTTTCTTT
CDR3: CASWTGYLNTEAFF

size: many
D: NA
V: TRBV6-1
J: TRBJ2-3
DNA: TGTGCCAGCAGCTCACAGACAGTCACAGATACGCAGTATTTT
CDR3: CASSSQTVTDTQYF

size: many
D: NA
V: TRBV6-2/TRBV6-3
J: TRBJ1-2
DNA: TGTGCCAGCAGTTACAGCGAATCCTATGGCTACACCTTC
CDR3: CASSYSESYGYTF

size: NA
D: NA
V: TRBV24-1
J: TRBJ1-5
DNA: TGTGCCACCAGTGATTCCTCGTCAGGGCCAGGGCGAGCCCAGCATTTT
CDR3: CATSDSSSGPGRAQHF

size: NA
D: TRBD2
V: TRBV20-1
J: TRBJ2-2
DNA: TGCAGTGCTAGGCGGGAGGGCCTGGGCGGGGAGCTGTTTTTT
CDR3: CSARREGLGGELFF

size: few
D: NA
V: TRBV10-2
J: TRBJ2-2
DNA: TGCGCCAGCAGTGAGGCTCCCCCGGGCACCGGGGAGCTGTTTTTT
CDR3: CASSEAPPGTGELFF

size: many
D: NA
V: TRBV7-7
J: TRBJ1-6
DNA: TGTGCTAGCAGCTTAGGGGTTGTTGGGTGGACTGCCTATAATTCACCCCTCCACTTT
CDR3: CASSLGVVGWTAYNSPLHF

size: NA
D: NA
V: TRBV28
J: TRBJ2-3
DNA: TGTGCCAGCAGCCCCCCTCGGGATACGCAGTATTTT
CDR3: CASSPPRDTQYF

size: few
D: NA
V: TRBV20-1
J: TRBJ2-1
DNA: TGCAGTGCTAGAGGGGGCGAATATGAGCAGTTCTTC
CDR3: CSARGGEYEQFF

size: many
D: NA
V: TRBV12-3/TRBV12-4
J: TRBJ2-5
DNA: TGTGCCAGCACCTTAGAAGGGACCCAGTACTTC
CDR3: CASTLEGTQYF

size: many
D: TRBD1
V: TRBV28
J: TRBJ1-2
DNA: TGTGCCAGCAGTTTGGGACAGGGGGGCTACACCTTC
CDR3: CASSLGQGGYTF

size: few
D: NA
V: TRBV20-1
J: TRBJ2-1
DNA: TGCAGTGCTAGAGATGGAGAGCAGGGGAGTTACAATGAGCAGTTCTTC
CDR3: CSARDGEQGSYNEQFF

size: many
D: NA
V: TRBV12-3/TRBV12-4
J: TRBJ1-5
DNA: TGTGCCAGCAGTTTATCGGGTGATCAGCCCCAGCATTTT
CDR3: CASSLSGDQPQHF

size: NA
D: NA
V: TRBV20-1
J: TRBJ2-7
DNA: TGCAGTGCTAGAACAGAAACCTACGAGCAGTACTTC
CDR3: CSARTETYEQYF

size: NA
D: NA
V: TRBV20-1
J: TRBJ2-3
DNA: TGCAGTGCCGCACCCCCAGCGGGCCGTAAAGATACGCAGTATTTT
CDR3: CSAAPPAGRKDTQYF

size: many
D: NA
V: TRBV29-1
J: TRBJ2-1
DNA: TGCAGCTCCTCGGGAGTCGGGTACAATGAGCAGTTCTTC
CDR3: CSSSGVGYNEQFF

size: few
D: NA
V: TRBV18
J: TRBJ1-5
DNA: TGTGCCAGCTCACTATGGTCGGGAGGGAATCAGCCCCAGCATTTT
CDR3: CASSLWSGGNQPQHF

size: few
D: NA
V: TRBV29-1
J: TRBJ1-2
DNA: TGCAGCGTTGACACTAACTATGGCTACACCTTC
CDR3: CSVDTNYGYTF

size: NA
D: NA
V: TRBV15
J: TRBJ1-5
DNA: TGTGCCACCAGCGACGGGAGCAGGGCCTCGAACAAACCCCAGCATTTT
CDR3: CATSDGSRASNKPQHF

size: NA
D: NA
V: TRBV4-3
J: TRBJ1-5
DNA: TGCGCCAGCAGCCAAGATTGGTACTTAGGACCTAGCAATCAGCCCCAGCATTTT
CDR3: CASSQDWYLGPSNQPQHF

size: NA
D: NA
V: TRBV29-1
J: TRBJ1-4
DNA: TGCAGCGTTGGAAGCGGTTTGGGTGAAAAACTGTTTTTT
CDR3: CSVGSGLGEKLFF

size: many
D: NA
V: TRBV14
J: TRBJ2-3
DNA: TGTGCCAGCAGCCATTCAGATACGCAGTATTTT
CDR3: CASSHSDTQYF

size: NA
D: NA
V: TRBV7-9
J: TRBJ2-1
DNA: TGTGCCAGCAGCTTAACGCGGCAGCAGTTCTTC
CDR3: CASSLTRQQFF

size: many
D: NA
V: TRBV6-1
J: TRBJ1-5
DNA: TGTGCCAGCCGTGACATAGTCGGCAATCAGCCCCAGCATTTT
CDR3: CASRDIVGNQPQHF

size: many
D: NA
V: TRBV29-1
J: TRBJ1-1
DNA: TGCAGCGTTCGGGCAGGGATGAACACTGAAGCTTTCTTT
CDR3: CSVRAGMNTEAFF